The 6 T cell receptor beta chains below come from one sample, sequenced in a study of cytomegalovirus exposure and HLA in healthy donors. This PCR relied on a set of 60 Vbeta primers and 13 Jbeta primers. Produced via immunoSEQ multiplex PCR; TCRdb's table is partial and in-frame only. The repertoire holds around 150,000 clones, with 70% to 75% as singletons. The sample consisted of PBMCs. The receptors were gathered from a human donor in good health.

This chain uses TRBV2 with TRBJ1-2; tentatively, D is TRBD1 (6 bases). Trimming left V 10 bases short and J 7 bases short, with 19 bases between. Per the germline V gene, CDR1 is SNHLY and CDR2 is FYNNEI. This CDR3 has 13 amino acids. The CDR3, as DNA: TGTGCCAACTTAACACAGGGTGTAGGTGGCTACACCTTC. Amino acid sequence: CANLTQGVGGYTF.

The chain carries TRBV20-1 and TRBJ2-5; D is unresolved. The J call may be mistaken, given a closer DNA end match to TRBJ2-7. The CDR3 runs to 10 residues. Germline assignment: CDR1 DFQATT and CDR2 SNEGSKA (reference sequence). Here the CDR3 reads CSATNYEQYF. As DNA, the CDR3 is TGCAGTGCCACAAACTACGAGCAGTACTTC.

This clone came up a few times. The genes are TRBV6-5 and TRBJ1-5; 8 bases match TRBD1. CDR1 MNHEY and CDR2 SVGAGI come from the germline V gene. The V and J ends lost 6 bases and 6 bases, in that order; junction bases with no gene match: 7. The CDR3 length is 14 residues. As DNA, the CDR3 is TGTGCCAGCAGGACGGACAGGGAGTCTCAGCCCCAGCATTTT. It codes for CASRTDRESQPQHF.

The chain has TRBV7-9 and TRBJ2-3, with D perhaps matching TRBD1 (5 bases). Germline CDR1 is SEHNR and CDR2 is FQNEAQ (reference sequence). V was cut by 5 bases and J by 3 bases, with 15 bases left in between. The CDR3 is made up of 15 amino acids. The CDR3 protein is CASSGKGRSTDTQYF. DNA of the CDR3: TGTGCCAGCAGCGGTAAGGGGCGGTCGACAGATACGCAGTATTTT. Combining the CDR3 with reference TRBV7-9 and TRBJ2-3 gives the whole variable domain DTGVSQNPRHKITKRGQNVTFRCDPISEHNRLYWYRQTLGQGPEFLTYFQNEAQLEKSRLLSDRFSAERPKGSFSTLEIQRTEQGDSAMYLCASSGKGRSTDTQYFGPGTRLTVL.

V and J are TRBV13 and TRBJ2-2, with 9 bases identical to TRBD2. From germline, CDR1 is PRHDT and CDR2 FYEKMQ (reference sequence). This CDR3 contains 16 residues. V was pared by 3 bases and J by 4 bases, with 6 bases of the junction left unmatched. CDR3 loop: CASSFTLAGSTGELFF. The CDR3 bases are TGTGCCAGCAGCTTTACGCTAGCGGGGAGCACCGGGGAGCTGTTTTTT.

The CDR3 DNA sequence: TGTGCCATCAGTCTTAGCGGGACGAACACCGGGGAGCTGTTTTTT. Its translation: CAISLSGTNTGELFF. The chain uses TRBV10-3 and TRBJ2-2; TRBD2 aligns across 8 bases. Germline CDR1 ENHRY, CDR2 SYGVKD. The CDR3 runs to 15 residues. J was trimmed by 0 bases and V by 5 bases; bases with no gene match: 2.